These 22 T cell receptor beta chains share one sample of origin, sequenced in a study of CD8 T cells in Susac syndrome. Random-hexamer reverse transcription was applied to roughly 0.5 to 1 ug RNA. TCRdb processed the immunoSEQ multiplex PCR reads anew with MiXCR; each CDR3 protein has one entry. Of about 150,000 distinct CDR3 sequences listed, around 96% are singletons. The sequenced sample was CD8+ T cells from PBMCs. Receptor source: a human donor with multiple sclerosis.

V is TRBV9 and J is TRBJ1-2; D remains ambiguous. The CDR3 contains 14 residues. V lost 2 bases and J lost 2, with 10 bases in between. Germline V gene lookup returns CDR1 SGDLS and CDR2 YYNGEE. The CDR3 loop reads CASSVNSLNYGYTF. The CDR3 bases are TGTGCCAGCAGCGTCAACAGCCTCAACTATGGCTACACCTTC. Drawing the rest from reference TRBV9 and TRBJ1-2, the complete variable domain is DSGVTQTPKHLITATGQRVTLRCSPRSGDLSVYWYQQSLDQGLQFLIQYYNGEERAKGNILERFSAQQFPDLHSELNLSSLELGDSALYFCASSVNSLNYGYTFGSGTRLTVV.

To note about this clonotype: A read error may produce the germline difference seen at one junction end. The chain couples TRBV29-1 to TRBJ1-2, with D perhaps TRBD1 (6 bases). The CDR3 runs to 11 residues. CDR1 and CDR2 (germline): SQVTM, ANQGSEA. The CDR3 coding sequence is TGCAGCGTTGAAGATCGGATGGAGGGGGGCTTC. Its protein is CSVEDRMEGGF.

This chain connects TRBV6-2 or TRBV6-3 to TRBJ2-7; TRBD2 agrees at 11 bases. Per germline, CDR1 MNHEY and CDR2 SVGEGT. The CDR3 runs 14 residues. The J segment lost 5 bases and the V segment lost 6 bases, leaving 6 bases of the junction unmatched. CDR3 loop: CASSLLAGADEQYF. CDR3 nucleotide sequence: TGTGCCAGCAGCCTACTAGCGGGGGCCGACGAGCAGTACTTC.

The gene calls are TRBV14 and TRBJ1-1, with D maybe TRBD1 (5 bases). Germline-derived CDR1 and CDR2 are SGHDN and FVKESK. Trimming shortened V by 0 bases and J by 0 bases, and 17 bases separated the two germline ends. This CDR3 is 18 amino acids long. The CDR3: CASSQEILPSGMNTEAFF. CDR3 nucleotides: TGTGCCAGCAGCCAAGAAATTCTACCGTCAGGGATGAACACTGAAGCTTTCTTT.

V gene TRBV20-1 combines with J gene TRBJ2-5; 7 bases are shared with TRBD2. The length of the CDR3 is 16 residues. Looked up from germline, CDR1 is DFQATT and CDR2 is SNEGSKA (reference sequence). V trimming: 0 bases; J trimming: 2 bases; junction bases outside the gene matches: 9. In DNA form, the CDR3 reads TGCAGTGCTAGAGATCCAGGTGCTAGCGGACAAGAGACCCAGTACTTC. The encoded protein is CSARDPGASGQETQYF.

The V call is TRBV9, the J call TRBJ2-1, with TRBD1 matching 9 bases. Germline CDR1 is SGDLS and CDR2 is YYNGEE. J lost 2 bases, V lost 4 bases, and 7 bases had no gene match. The CDR3 totals 16 residues. For the CDR3, the DNA is TGTGCCAGCAGCTCTACAGGGGGCACGACCTACAATGAGCAGTTCTTC. Protein: CASSSTGGTTYNEQFF.

The chain carries TRBV20-1 and TRBJ1-5; tentatively, D is TRBD1 (6 bases). The V end lost 3 bases, the J end lost 5 bases, and 14 bases lay between the germline ends. Germline CDR1 DFQATT, CDR2 SNEGSKA (reference sequence). This CDR3 spans 14 amino acids. The CDR3 here is CSASLQGPYQPQHF. CDR3 sequence (DNA): TGCAGTGCTAGTTTGCAGGGGCCCTATCAGCCCCAGCATTTT.

The chain has TRBV30 and TRBJ1-2, with 8 bases matching TRBD1. CDR3 length: 13 residues. Trimming at V came to 4 bases and at J to 8 bases, leaving 9 bases not matched to a gene. The germline gives CDR1 GTSNPN, CDR2 SVGIG (reference sequence). CDR3 sequence (DNA): TGTGCCTGGAATCGACAGGGGCCGCGGGGCTACACCTTC. It yields the protein CAWNRQGPRGYTF. Full variable domain (outside the CDR3, taken from reference TRBV30 and TRBJ1-2): SQTIHQWPATLVQPVGSPLSLECTVEGTSNPNLYWYRQAAGRGLQLLFYSVGIGQISSEVPQNLSASRPQDRQFILSSKKLLLSDSGFYLCAWNRQGPRGYTFGSGTRLTVV.

CDR3 sequence reads: CASRPLQGAGTEAFF. CDR3 nucleotide sequence: TGTGCCAGCAGACCACTACAGGGGGCAGGGACTGAAGCTTTCTTT. The V and J genes are TRBV11-2 and TRBJ1-1, with 9 bases that match TRBD1. V dropped 6 bases and J dropped 5; count of bases not matched to a gene: 10. The CDR3 extends over 15 amino acids. Germline lookup yields CDR1 SGHAT and CDR2 FQNNGV. Full variable domain (remainder filled in from reference TRBV11-2 and TRBJ1-1): EAGVAQSPRYKIIEKRQSVAFWCNPISGHATLYWYQQILGQGPKLLIQFQNNGVVDDSQLPKDRFSAERLKGVDSTLKIQPAKLEDSAVYLCASRPLQGAGTEAFFGQGTRLTVV.

The chain links TRBV30 to TRBJ1-5, with D hard to call. Trimming took 5 bases from V and 0 from J, leaving 11 bases between them. Germline CDR1 reads GTSNPN; CDR2 reads SVGIG (reference sequence). CDR3 size: 14 residues. The CDR3 loop reads CAWGYENSNQPQHF. The CDR3 coding sequence is TGTGCCTGGGGTTACGAGAATAGCAATCAGCCCCAGCATTTT.

The V call is TRBV6-6, the J call TRBJ2-3; D is ambiguous. Germline V gene lookup returns CDR1 MNHNY and CDR2 SVGAGI (reference sequence). The CDR3 covers 15 residues. Trimming removed 2 bases from V and 1 base from J, with 10 bases in between. CDR3 DNA sequence: TGTGCCAGCAGTTACGGGTCGCCTGGCACAGATACGCAGTATTTT. Translated: CASSYGSPGTDTQYF.

The rearrangement uses TRBV6-6 and TRBJ1-5, with 9 bases lining up with TRBD1. The germline V gene encodes CDR1 MNHNY and CDR2 SVGAGI (reference sequence). With 5 bases clipped from V and 4 bases from J, the junction kept 6 bases outside the gene matches. The CDR3 spans 15 residues. CDR3 DNA sequence: TGTGCCAGCAGTCGAACAGGGGGCGCGAATCAGCCCCAGCATTTT. This sequence encodes CASSRTGGANQPQHF.

The gene calls are TRBV3-1 and TRBJ1-6, with a possible D match to TRBD1 (5 bases). V lost 0 bases to trimming and J lost 7 bases, with 16 bases between them. This CDR3 is built from 17 residues. The V gene's germline CDR1 is LGHDT and CDR2 YNNKEL (reference sequence). CDR3 region: CASSQELGVNHNSPLHF. In DNA form, the CDR3 reads TGTGCCAGCAGCCAAGAACTGGGGGTGAACCACAATTCACCCCTCCACTTT.

This chain uses TRBV5-5 with TRBJ1-1, with D hard to call. Looked up from germline, CDR1 is SGHKS and CDR2 is YYEKEE (reference sequence). V lost 6 bases to trimming and J lost 1 base, with 19 bases between them. The CDR3 consists of 16 residues. CDR3 sequence: CASTPPPAQRNTEAFF. The CDR3 DNA follows: TGTGCCAGCACTCCTCCTCCCGCCCAGAGGAACACTGAAGCTTTCTTT.

The genes are TRBV27 and TRBJ2-5; D is perhaps TRBD2 (6 bases). This CDR3 comprises 15 residues. Germline loops: CDR1 MNHEY, CDR2 SMNVEV (reference sequence). Trimming stripped 5 bases from V and 5 bases from J, with 18 bases between. The CDR3 DNA reads as TGTGCCAGCAGTCCGAACCGATACGCGGGGGAGACCCAGTACTTC. Translated: CASSPNRYAGETQYF.

The chain joins TRBV2 to TRBJ1-2, with D hard to call. V was shortened by 4 bases and J by 6 bases, with 12 bases between the two germline ends. The CDR3 runs 13 residues. The V gene's germline CDR1 is SNHLY and CDR2 FYNNEI. CDR3 bases: TGTGCCAGCAGTGGACGGACCCCCGATGGCTACACCTTC. This codes for CASSGRTPDGYTF.

This chain uses TRBV4-1 with TRBJ1-1; D is unresolved. This CDR3 region has 13 residues. The germline V and J ends were trimmed by 0 bases and 4 bases, with 6 bases remaining between them. Germline CDR1 reads MGHRA; CDR2 reads YSYEKL. CDR3 amino acids: CASSQDQSTEAFF. The CDR3 DNA reads as TGCGCCAGCAGCCAAGATCAGAGCACTGAAGCTTTCTTT.

The rearrangement links TRBV4-3 to TRBJ2-3, with 10 nucleotides matching TRBD2. J was trimmed by 7 bases and V by 1 base; bases with no gene match: 8. The CDR3 has 16 amino acids. Germline V gives CDR1 LGHNA, CDR2 YSLEER. The CDR3 loop is CASSQGASGGANTQYF. The CDR3 DNA is TGCGCCAGCAGCCAAGGGGCCAGCGGGGGGGCTAATACGCAGTATTTT.

The chain is built from TRBV4-1 and TRBJ2-7; D remains unclear. V lost 4 bases and J 4 bases, leaving 11 bases between the germline ends. Germline values: CDR1 MGHRA, CDR2 YSYEKL. The CDR3 length is 13 residues. For the CDR3, the DNA is TGCGCCAGCAGCCCCTCGGACGGGTACGAGCAGTACTTC. Residues: CASSPSDGYEQYF.

The J gene is TRBJ1-2, the V gene TRBV29-1, with D possibly being TRBD1 (5 bases). This CDR3 is 13 amino acids long. Germline V lookup: CDR1 SQVTM, CDR2 ANQGSEA. V was shortened by 6 bases and J by 5 bases, with 16 bases between the two germline ends. Here the CDR3 reads CSVFSGGIYGYTF. The CDR3 DNA is TGCAGCGTGTTCTCTGGGGGAATATATGGCTACACCTTC.

This chain connects TRBV7-2 to TRBJ2-1; D may be TRBD1 (6 bases). CDR3 size: 16 residues. Trimming took 4 bases from V and 13 from J, leaving 26 bases between them. The germline CDR1 and CDR2 sequences are SGHTA and FQGNSA. The CDR3, as DNA: TGTGCCAGCAGCTACAACGACAGGTCCCCCCGCAACCCTCAGTTCTTC. Amino acid sequence: CASSYNDRSPRNPQFF.

This clonotype was observed a single time. The rearrangement joins TRBV20-1 to TRBJ2-7, with 8 bases identical to TRBD2. J was trimmed by 2 bases and V by 0 bases; bases with no gene match: 12. Germline V gene data show CDR1 as DFQATT and CDR2 as SNEGSKA (reference sequence). This CDR3 contains 17 residues. The CDR3 loop is CSARDPRRGLAPYEQYF. The CDR3 coding sequence is TGCAGTGCTAGAGATCCCCGTCGAGGACTAGCACCCTACGAGCAGTACTTC.